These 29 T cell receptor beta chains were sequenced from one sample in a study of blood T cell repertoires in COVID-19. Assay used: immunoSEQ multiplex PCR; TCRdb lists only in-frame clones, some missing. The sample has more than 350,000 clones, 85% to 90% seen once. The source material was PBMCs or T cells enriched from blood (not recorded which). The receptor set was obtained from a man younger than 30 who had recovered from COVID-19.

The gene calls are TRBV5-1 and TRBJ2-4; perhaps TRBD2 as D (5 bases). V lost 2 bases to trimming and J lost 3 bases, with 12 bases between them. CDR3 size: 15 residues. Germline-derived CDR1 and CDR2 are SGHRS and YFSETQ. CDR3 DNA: TGCGCCAGCAGCTTTTCGGCGGGTAGCAAAAACATTCAGTACTTC. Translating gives CASSFSAGSKNIQYF.

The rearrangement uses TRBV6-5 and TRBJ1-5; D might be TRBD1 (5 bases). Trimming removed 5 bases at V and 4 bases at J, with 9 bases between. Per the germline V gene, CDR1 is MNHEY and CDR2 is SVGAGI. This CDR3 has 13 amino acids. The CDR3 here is CASSRGYNQPQHF. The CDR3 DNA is TGTGCCAGCAGTAGGGGATATAATCAGCCCCAGCATTTT.

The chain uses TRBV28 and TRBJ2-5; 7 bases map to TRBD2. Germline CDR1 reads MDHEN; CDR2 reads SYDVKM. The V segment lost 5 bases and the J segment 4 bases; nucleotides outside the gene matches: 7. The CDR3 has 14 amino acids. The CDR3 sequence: CASSRAGTAETQYF. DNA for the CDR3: TGTGCCAGCAGTAGAGCGGGAACGGCAGAGACCCAGTACTTC.

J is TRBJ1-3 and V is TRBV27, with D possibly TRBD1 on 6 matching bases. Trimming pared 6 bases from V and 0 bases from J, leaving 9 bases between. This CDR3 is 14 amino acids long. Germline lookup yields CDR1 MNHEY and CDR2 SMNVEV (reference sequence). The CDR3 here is CASRRTVSGNTIYF. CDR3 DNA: TGTGCCAGCAGGAGGACAGTCTCTGGAAACACCATATATTTT.

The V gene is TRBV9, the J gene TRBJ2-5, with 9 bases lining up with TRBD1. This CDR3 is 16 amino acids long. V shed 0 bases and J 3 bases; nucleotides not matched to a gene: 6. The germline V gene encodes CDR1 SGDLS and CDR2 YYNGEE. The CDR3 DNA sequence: TGTGCCAGCAGCGTAGTGGACAGGGGAATGAAAGAGACCCAGTACTTC. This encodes CASSVVDRGMKETQYF.

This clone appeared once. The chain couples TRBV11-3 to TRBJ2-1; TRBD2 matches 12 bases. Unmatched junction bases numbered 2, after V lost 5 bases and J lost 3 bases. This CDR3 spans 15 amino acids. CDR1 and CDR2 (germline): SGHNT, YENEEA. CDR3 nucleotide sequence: TGTGCCAGCAGCCAGGGACTAGCGGGCTACAATGAGCAGTTCTTC. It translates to CASSQGLAGYNEQFF.

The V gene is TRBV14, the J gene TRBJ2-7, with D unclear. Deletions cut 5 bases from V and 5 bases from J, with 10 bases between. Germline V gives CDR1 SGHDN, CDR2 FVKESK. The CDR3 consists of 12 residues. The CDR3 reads CASSGLVNEQYF. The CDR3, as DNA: TGTGCCAGCAGCGGGCTGGTGAACGAGCAGTACTTC.

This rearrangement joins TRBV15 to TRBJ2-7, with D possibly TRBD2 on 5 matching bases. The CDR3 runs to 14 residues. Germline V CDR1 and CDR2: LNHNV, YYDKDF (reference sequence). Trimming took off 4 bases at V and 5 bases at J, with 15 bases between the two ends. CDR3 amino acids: CATSTSGPGDEQYF. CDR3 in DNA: TGTGCCACCAGCACCTCAGGTCCCGGGGACGAGCAGTACTTC.

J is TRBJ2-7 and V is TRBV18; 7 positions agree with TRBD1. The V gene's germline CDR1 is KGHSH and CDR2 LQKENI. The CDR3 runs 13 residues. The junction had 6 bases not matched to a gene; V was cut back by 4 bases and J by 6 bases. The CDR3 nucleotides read TGTGCCAGCTCACAGGGGGCCTTGAGCGAGCAGTACTTC. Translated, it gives CASSQGALSEQYF.

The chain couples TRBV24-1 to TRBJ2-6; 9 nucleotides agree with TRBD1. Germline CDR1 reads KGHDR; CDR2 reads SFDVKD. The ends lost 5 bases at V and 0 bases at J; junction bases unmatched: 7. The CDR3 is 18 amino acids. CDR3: CATSAPPGQGSGANVLTF. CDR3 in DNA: TGTGCCACCAGTGCCCCCCCGGGACAGGGCTCTGGGGCCAACGTCCTGACTTTC.

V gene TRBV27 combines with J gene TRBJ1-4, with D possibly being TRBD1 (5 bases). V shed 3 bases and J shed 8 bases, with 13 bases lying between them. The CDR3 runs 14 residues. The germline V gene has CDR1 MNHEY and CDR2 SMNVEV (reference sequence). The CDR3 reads CASSLDTGGEKLFF. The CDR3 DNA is TGTGCCAGCAGTTTGGATACAGGTGGCGAAAAACTGTTTTTT.

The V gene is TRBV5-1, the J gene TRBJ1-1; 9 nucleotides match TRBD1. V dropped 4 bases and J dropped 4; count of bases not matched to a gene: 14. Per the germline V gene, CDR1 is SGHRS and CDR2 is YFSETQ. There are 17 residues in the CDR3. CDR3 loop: CASSKQGASGLSTEAFF. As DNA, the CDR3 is TGCGCCAGCAGCAAACAGGGGGCGTCGGGCCTCAGCACTGAAGCTTTCTTT.

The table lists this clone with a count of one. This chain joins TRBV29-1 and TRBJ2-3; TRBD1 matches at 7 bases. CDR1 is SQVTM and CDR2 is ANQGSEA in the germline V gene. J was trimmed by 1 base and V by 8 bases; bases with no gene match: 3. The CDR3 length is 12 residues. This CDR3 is CSSGTGTDTQYF. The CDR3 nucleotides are TGCAGCTCTGGGACAGGCACAGATACGCAGTATTTT.

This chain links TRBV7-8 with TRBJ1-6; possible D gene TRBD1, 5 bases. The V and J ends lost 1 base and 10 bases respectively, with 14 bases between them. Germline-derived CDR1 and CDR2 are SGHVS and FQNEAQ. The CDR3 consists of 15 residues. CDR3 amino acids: CASSLEAGLRSPLHF. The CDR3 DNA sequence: TGTGCCAGCAGCTTAGAGGCAGGGTTGAGGTCACCCCTCCACTTT.

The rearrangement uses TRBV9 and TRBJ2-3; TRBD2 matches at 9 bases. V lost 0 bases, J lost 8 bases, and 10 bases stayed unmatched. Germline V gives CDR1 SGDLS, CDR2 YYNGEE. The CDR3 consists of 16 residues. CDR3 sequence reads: CASSVDFAGGPGTQYF. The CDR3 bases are TGTGCCAGCAGCGTAGATTTTGCGGGGGGGCCGGGTACGCAGTATTTT.

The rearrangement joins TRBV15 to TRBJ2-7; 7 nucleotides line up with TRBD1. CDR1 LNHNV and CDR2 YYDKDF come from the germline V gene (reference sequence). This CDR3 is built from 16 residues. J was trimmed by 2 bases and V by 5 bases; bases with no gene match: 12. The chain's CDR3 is CATSSTPGTVPYEQYF. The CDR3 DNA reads TGTGCCACCAGCTCTACACCCGGGACAGTTCCCTACGAGCAGTACTTC.

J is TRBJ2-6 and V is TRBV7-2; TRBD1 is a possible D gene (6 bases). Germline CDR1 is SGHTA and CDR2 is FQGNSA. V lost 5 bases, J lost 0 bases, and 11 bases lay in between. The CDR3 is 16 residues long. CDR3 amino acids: CASSPDRFSGANVLTF. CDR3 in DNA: TGTGCCAGCAGCCCAGACAGGTTCTCTGGGGCCAACGTCCTGACTTTC.

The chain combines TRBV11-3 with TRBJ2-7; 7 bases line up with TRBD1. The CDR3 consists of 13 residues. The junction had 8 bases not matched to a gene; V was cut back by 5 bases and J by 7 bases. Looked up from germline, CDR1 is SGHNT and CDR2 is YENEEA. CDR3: CASSPTGLGEQYF. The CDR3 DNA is TGTGCCAGCAGCCCGACAGGGCTCGGGGAGCAGTACTTC.

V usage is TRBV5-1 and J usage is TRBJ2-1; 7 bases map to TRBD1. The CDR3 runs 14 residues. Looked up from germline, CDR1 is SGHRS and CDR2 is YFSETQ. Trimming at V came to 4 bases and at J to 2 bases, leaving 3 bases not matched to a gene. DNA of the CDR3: TGCGCCAGCAGCGGGGACAGTACCTACAATGAGCAGTTCTTC. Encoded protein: CASSGDSTYNEQFF.

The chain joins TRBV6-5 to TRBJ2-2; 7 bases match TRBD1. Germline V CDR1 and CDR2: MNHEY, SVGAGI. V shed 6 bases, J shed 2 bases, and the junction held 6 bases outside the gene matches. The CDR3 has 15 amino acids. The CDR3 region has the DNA TGTGCCAGCAGACTGGGACAGACTAACACCGGGGAGCTGTTTTTT. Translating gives CASRLGQTNTGELFF.

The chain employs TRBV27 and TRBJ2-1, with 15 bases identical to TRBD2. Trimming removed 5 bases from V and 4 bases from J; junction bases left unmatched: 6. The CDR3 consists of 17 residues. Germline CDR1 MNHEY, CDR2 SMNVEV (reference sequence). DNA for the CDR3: TGTGCCAGCAGTAAACCGGGACTAGCGGGGGGTTACAATGAGCAGTTCTTC. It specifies CASSKPGLAGGYNEQFF.

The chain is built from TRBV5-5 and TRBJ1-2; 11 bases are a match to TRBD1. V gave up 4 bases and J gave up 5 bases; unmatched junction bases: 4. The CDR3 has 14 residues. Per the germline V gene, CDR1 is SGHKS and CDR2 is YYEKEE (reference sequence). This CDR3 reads CASSQGQGAYGYTF. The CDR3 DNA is TGTGCCAGCAGCCAAGGACAGGGGGCGTATGGCTACACCTTC.

The CDR3 DNA reads TGCGCCAGCAGCTTAACCCCAGGAGAGCAGTACTTC. Translating it yields CASSLTPGEQYF. The gene calls are TRBV5-1 and TRBJ2-7; D is undetermined. The germline V and J ends were trimmed by 2 bases and 7 bases, with 10 bases remaining between them. CDR1 and CDR2 from the germline V gene are SGHRS and YFSETQ. CDR3 length: 12 amino acids.

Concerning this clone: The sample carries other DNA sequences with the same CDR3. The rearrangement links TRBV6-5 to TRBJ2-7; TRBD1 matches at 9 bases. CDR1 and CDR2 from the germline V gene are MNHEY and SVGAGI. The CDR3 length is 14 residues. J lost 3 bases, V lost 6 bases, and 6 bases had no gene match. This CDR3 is CASSPGQGVYEQYF. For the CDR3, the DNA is TGTGCCAGCAGCCCGGGACAGGGAGTCTACGAGCAGTACTTC.

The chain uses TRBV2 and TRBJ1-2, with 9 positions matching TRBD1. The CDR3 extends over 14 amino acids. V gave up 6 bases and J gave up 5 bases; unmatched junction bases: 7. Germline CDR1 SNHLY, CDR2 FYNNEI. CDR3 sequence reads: CASRTAQGAYGYTF. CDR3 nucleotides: TGTGCCAGCAGGACCGCACAGGGGGCTTATGGCTACACCTTC.

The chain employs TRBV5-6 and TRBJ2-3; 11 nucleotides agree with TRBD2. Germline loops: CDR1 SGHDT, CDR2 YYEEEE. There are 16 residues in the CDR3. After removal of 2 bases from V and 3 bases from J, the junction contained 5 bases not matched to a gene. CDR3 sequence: CASSFSGGGRTDTQYF. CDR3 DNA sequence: TGTGCCAGCAGCTTTAGCGGGGGGGGAAGAACAGATACGCAGTATTTT.

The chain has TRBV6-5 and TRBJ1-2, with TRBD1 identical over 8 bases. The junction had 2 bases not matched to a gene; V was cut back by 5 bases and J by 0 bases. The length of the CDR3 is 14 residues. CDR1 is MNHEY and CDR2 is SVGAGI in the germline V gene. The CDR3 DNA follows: TGTGCCAGCAGTCGGGACAGGTCTAACTATGGCTACACCTTC. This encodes CASSRDRSNYGYTF.

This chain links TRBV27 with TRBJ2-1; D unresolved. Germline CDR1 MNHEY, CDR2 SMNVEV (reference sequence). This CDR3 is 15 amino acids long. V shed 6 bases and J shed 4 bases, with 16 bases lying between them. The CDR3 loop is CASSLLSRPYNEQFF. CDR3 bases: TGTGCCAGCAGCCTCCTCTCCCGTCCTTACAATGAGCAGTTCTTC.

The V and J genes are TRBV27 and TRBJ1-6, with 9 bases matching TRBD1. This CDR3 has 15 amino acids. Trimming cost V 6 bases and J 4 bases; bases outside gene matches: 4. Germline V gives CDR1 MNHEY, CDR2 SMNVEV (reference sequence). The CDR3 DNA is TGTGCCAGCAGCAGGGGACAGGGATATAATTCACCCCTCCACTTT. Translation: CASSRGQGYNSPLHF.